These T cell receptor beta chains were read from a single sample in a study of blood T cells in healthy people across ages. TCRdb itself ran the 5' RACE reads through MiXCR, one entry per CDR3 protein. The repertoire consists of about 930,000 distinct CDR3 sequences, with around 29% occurring once and the leading ten covering 10%. These same data were also listed under a study on T cells of mothers and their children.

Specimen: blood. Every receptor here comes from a woman between 40 and 55 years old in good health. The CDR3 runs from the conserved cysteine through the conserved F or W. D genes are given only for firm matches. Some rows have no size entry. The others give once, few or many, or a class for an expanded clone.

.,TRBV19,.,TRBJ2-1,TGTGCCAGTCATCCCCGGGCAGGGGCATACAATGAGCAGTTCTTC,CASHPRAGAYNEQFF
.,TRBV6-5,.,TRBJ2-4,TGTGCCAGCATCCTCACGACAGCCTCCAGAAAATGTGAGCAGTACTTC,CASILTTASRKCEQYF
.,TRBV6-5,few,TRBJ1-1,TGTGCCAGCAGTTACGCCCCTTCTAAGATTGTATGGCCTCCGCGGACGGCTTTCTTT,CASSYAPSKIVWPPRTAFF
.,TRBV7-9,.,TRBJ2-5,TGTGCCAGCAGCTTGAATCATGTCGGAGAGACCCAGTACTTC,CASSLNHVGETQYF
.,TRBV29-1,.,TRBJ2-2,TGCAGCGTTGTGTGTAGTACCGGGGAGCTGTTTTTT,CSVVCSTGELFF
.,TRBV29-1,few,TRBJ1-2,TGCAGCGTTGAAGATCCTTTGAACTATGGCTACACCTTC,CSVEDPLNYGYTF
.,TRBV20-1,.,TRBJ1-2,TGCAGTGCCAGCGGAAGGGGGAGTGCTAACTATGGCTACACCTTC,CSASGRGSANYGYTF
TRBD2,TRBV4-3,many,TRBJ2-5,TGCGCCAGCAGCCAAGAAGGACTAGCTTTAGAGACCCAGTACTTC,CASSQEGLALETQYF
.,TRBV3-1,few,TRBJ1-2,TGTGCCAGCAGCCGAAAAACCCGCAGCTATACTAACTATGGCTACACCTTC,CASSRKTRSYTNYGYTF
.,TRBV18,few,TRBJ2-7,TGTGCCAGCTCACCCTATTTGAGCGAGCAGTACTTC,CASSPYLSEQYF
.,TRBV12-3/TRBV12-4,.,TRBJ1-1,TGTGCCAGCAGTAACCGGCGAAGGGGGTTTTACACTGAAGCTTTCTTT,CASSNRRRGFYTEAFF
TRBD1,TRBV7-2,many,TRBJ1-2,TGTGCCAGCAGCCACCGGGACAGGGGACTTCCTAACTATGGCTACACCTTC,CASSHRDRGLPNYGYTF
.,TRBV29-1,many,TRBJ2-6,TGCAGCGTTGAGGGGGACACCGACTCTGGGGCCAACGTTCTGACTTTC,CSVEGDTDSGANVLTF
TRBD1,TRBV6-1,.,TRBJ1-2,TGTGCCAGCAGGACGCCCCAGACAGGGAAGGAATCGTTCGGCTACACCTTC,CASRTPQTGKESFGYTF
.,TRBV20-1,.,TRBJ1-5,TGCAGTGCCAGGACACCGCCGGATCAGCCCCAGCATTTT,CSARTPPDQPQHF
TRBD2,TRBV27,few,TRBJ2-1,TGTGCCAGCAGTAAACTAGCGACCGAGCCCTACAATGAGCAGTTCTTC,CASSKLATEPYNEQFF
.,TRBV6-1,.,TRBJ2-6,TGTGCCAGCAGTGAAGTTCTTATAGGTCTTTACTCTGGGGCCAACGTCCTGACTTTC,CASSEVLIGLYSGANVLTF
.,TRBV5-1,few,TRBJ2-7,TGCGCCAGCAGCTCCGGGCCTCTCGAGCAGTACTTC,CASSSGPLEQYF
.,TRBV12-3/TRBV12-4,few,TRBJ2-1,TGTGCCAGCACTGGGGGCGATCGAGATGAGCAGTTCTTC,CASTGGDRDEQFF
.,TRBV6-5,.,TRBJ2-3,TGTGCCGCCCAGCTGGGGGGACCAACAGATACGCAGTATTTT,CAAQLGGPTDTQYF
.,TRBV5-1,few,TRBJ2-5,TGCGCCAGCAGCTTGGCCCGGCCAGGGAGGTTGGAGACCCAGTACTTC,CASSLARPGRLETQYF
TRBD1,TRBV6-1,.,TRBJ2-2,TGTGCCAGCAGCCTAAACCAGGGGGACACCGGGGAGCTGTTTTTT,CASSLNQGDTGELFF
TRBD1,TRBV4-1,many,TRBJ1-2,TGCGCCAGCAGCCAAGATCTCAGACAGGGGGCGCGGCGAGGCTACACCTTC,CASSQDLRQGARRGYTF
.,TRBV7-3,.,TRBJ2-3,TGTGCCAGCAGCTTTGGGTTTGGGGGCGCTGCAGATACGCAGTATTTT,CASSFGFGGAADTQYF
.,TRBV6-6,many,TRBJ1-2,TGTGCCAGCACCCAGGGAGGGGCCGCTAACTATGGCTACACCTTC,CASTQGGAANYGYTF
.,TRBV7-9,.,TRBJ1-1,TGTGCCAGCAACCCCGGATTAGTTGAAGCTTTCTTT,CASNPGLVEAFF
TRBD1,TRBV6-1,few,TRBJ1-2,TGTGCCAGCAAAACGGACAGGGCTAGTGGCTACACCTTC,CASKTDRASGYTF
TRBD1,TRBV5-1,.,TRBJ1-2,TGCGCCAGCAGCGGAGAACCGGGACAGGGAACTAACTATGGCTACACCTTC,CASSGEPGQGTNYGYTF
TRBD1,TRBV27,.,TRBJ2-7,TGTGCCAGCAGCGGACAGGGTAATACCTACGAGCAGTACTTC,CASSGQGNTYEQYF
.,TRBV24-1,.,TRBJ1-5,TGTGCCACCAGGGATGAGACAGCGAATCAGCCCCAGCATTTT,CATRDETANQPQHF
.,TRBV5-1,many,TRBJ2-4,TGCGCCAGCAGCTTCGGGGGGCAGAACATTCAGTACTTC,CASSFGGQNIQYF
.,TRBV28,.,TRBJ1-6,TGTGCCAGCAAATCCAGTGCCTATAATTCACCCCTCCACTTT,CASKSSAYNSPLHF
TRBD1,TRBV27,many,TRBJ1-6,TGTGCCAGCAGTTTCAAGAGGACAGGGGGACAATATAATTCACCCCTCCACTTT,CASSFKRTGGQYNSPLHF
.,TRBV7-2,.,TRBJ2-2,TGTGCCAGCAGCTTAGCGGGGGGAGCCGGGGAGCTGTTTTTT,CASSLAGGAGELFF
TRBD1,TRBV12-5,few,TRBJ1-2,TGTGCTAGTGCTAGGACAGGATCCTATGGCTACACCTTC,CASARTGSYGYTF
TRBD2,TRBV12-3/TRBV12-4,.,TRBJ2-3,TGTGCCAGCAGCCGGACTAGTATTACAGATACGCAGTATTTT,CASSRTSITDTQYF
.,TRBV3-1,many,TRBJ1-2,TGTGCCAGCAGCCCGGGACGGTCCTATGGCTACACCTTC,CASSPGRSYGYTF
.,TRBV28,.,TRBJ1-5,TGTGCCAGCAGTTTAGGAGGGAAGCCCCAGCATTTT,CASSLGGKPQHF
.,TRBV4-3,many,TRBJ2-7,TGCGCCAGCAGCCAAGATCAAGGCGGGCACGAGCAGTACTTC,CASSQDQGGHEQYF
.,TRBV2,.,TRBJ1-6,TGTGCCAGCAGTGACCAAAAAGCTCAAGTGACCCCCCACTTT,CASSDQKAQVTPHF
.,TRBV7-9,.,TRBJ2-1,TGTGCCAGCAGCTTAGCGGTGTCAACCTACAATGAGCAGTTCTTC,CASSLAVSTYNEQFF
TRBD2,TRBV7-2,few,TRBJ2-7,TGTGCCAGCAGCTTAAGACTAGCGGGGGCCTACGAGCAGTACTTC,CASSLRLAGAYEQYF
TRBD1,TRBV6-5,few,TRBJ1-2,TGTGCCAGCTCACGCGGAGGAGGGGGCTCTGGCTACACCTTC,CASSRGGGGSGYTF
.,TRBV9,few,TRBJ1-1,TGTGCCAGCAGCGAGGGAGGGGGCACTGAAGCTTTCTTT,CASSEGGGTEAFF
TRBD1,TRBV6-1,.,TRBJ2-1,TGTGCCAGCAGTCCCATCGGGACAGGGAGCTCCTACAATGAGCAGTTCTTC,CASSPIGTGSSYNEQFF
.,TRBV12-3/TRBV12-4,.,TRBJ2-7,TGTGCCAGCACCACCAGCACAAACCCATTCTACGAGCAGTACTTC,CASTTSTNPFYEQYF
TRBD2,TRBV20-1,.,TRBJ2-1,TGCAGTACTAGTAAAGCGGGGGTCAACTACAATGAGCAGTTCTTC,CSTSKAGVNYNEQFF
.,TRBV15,.,TRBJ2-2,TGTGCCACCAGCAGAGATCCTGGGACCGGGGAGCTGTTTTTT,CATSRDPGTGELFF
TRBD2,TRBV5-1,few,TRBJ2-2,TGCGCCAGCAGCCCCAGACTGGCGGGGGAGTCGAACACCGGGGAGCTGTTTTTT,CASSPRLAGESNTGELFF
TRBD2,TRBV9,.,TRBJ2-7,TGTGCCAGCAGCGTAGATAGCGGGGGCTACGAGCAGTACTTC,CASSVDSGGYEQYF
.,TRBV29-1,many,TRBJ2-1,TGCAGCGTTGAACGGGGGGCGGGCAATGAGCAGTTCTTC,CSVERGAGNEQFF
TRBD1,TRBV28,few,TRBJ2-5,TGTGCCAGCAGTTTACGGGACAGGGGGGGACACACCCAGTACTTC,CASSLRDRGGHTQYF
TRBD1,TRBV20-1,many,TRBJ1-5,TGCAGTGCTACCAGGGGGCTGAGTCAGCCCCAGCATTTT,CSATRGLSQPQHF